Here is one T cell receptor (beta chain) with its context. Its target is unknown. The donors were part of the validation cohort, which consisted of about 120 subjects and was separate from the first cohort of 666 subjects. This specimen comes from a study of cytomegalovirus exposure and HLA in healthy donors. General observations from the study: Reports indicated that the classifier achieved high specificity and sensitivity in diagnosing cytomegalovirus status. First-cohort TCR clusters tended to co-occur in the approximately 110 validation repertoires, a later analysis found.

The germline V gene has CDR1 SNHLY and CDR2 FYNNEI. V lost 4 bases, J lost 2 bases, and 12 bases lay in between. The CDR3 spans 14 residues. Libraries were prepared by immunoSEQ multiplex PCR; TCRdb keeps only in-frame clonotypes and omits some of them. The sample yields over 100,000 clones, just under 90% seen once. The source is a man aged 25 to 45 in good health and CMV-seronegative. Sequencing was performed on PBMCs. The V and J genes are TRBV2 and TRBJ2-7; D might be TRBD1 (7 bases). The CDR3 bases are TGTGCCAGCAGTGGGCAGGGGGGAGCCTACGAGCAGTACTTC. Translated, it gives CASSGQGGAYEQYF.